This T cell receptor beta chain was obtained from a study of shared clonotypes between healthy human individuals. The study drew its donors from healthy HIV-negative adults without recent acute infections or vaccinations. As originally analysed: ImmunoSEQ gave junction-only sequences without quality scores, so filtering differed. Assay used: immunoSEQ multiplex PCR; TCRdb lists only in-frame clones, some missing. The V and J calls and clone size come from that table; D and trimming were worked out from the DNA. This sample carries about 960,000 clones, 76% of them seen once, and the ten largest clones take over 1.3%. Trimming left V 2 bases short and J 0 bases short, with 5 bases between. Germline CDR1 reads WSHSY; CDR2 reads SAAADI. The CDR3 covers 14 residues. Whole-study findings and limits: In several donors, around 4.8% of naive CD4 clonotypes appeared in common. The study's rarefaction showed incomplete sorted-subset sequencing despite large depth.

In its sample, this clone was seen once. Its antigen is still unknown. J is TRBJ2-4 and V is TRBV10-2, with D unclear. The sequenced sample was memory CD4+ T cells sorted from blood. The sample's subset: CD45RA-negative fraction. This clonotype was obtained from a man between 18 and 29 years old in good health. The chain's CDR3 is CASSEGIAKNIQYF. The CDR3 coding sequence is TGCGCCAGCAGTGAGGGGATAGCCAAAAACATTCAGTACTTC.